Listed here are 19 T cell receptor beta chains from one sample, sequenced in a study of blood T cell repertoires in COVID-19. Generated by immunoSEQ multiplex PCR, the TCRdb table keeps only in-frame clones and is missing some. The sample includes roughly 300,000 clones, 65% to 90% of them seen just once. Specimen: PBMCs or T cells enriched from blood (not recorded which). These receptors were taken from a middle-aged woman with acute COVID-19.

The chain is built from TRBV7-6 and TRBJ1-1; 9 nucleotides align to TRBD1. The CDR3 consists of 15 residues. Germline CDR1 reads SGHVS; CDR2 reads FNYEAQ. Germline trimming cut 1 base from V and 5 bases from J; bases unmatched to any gene: 5. This CDR3 reads CASSLVWDRETEAFF. In DNA, the CDR3 is TGTGCCAGCAGCTTAGTTTGGGACAGGGAGACTGAAGCTTTCTTT.

The chain is built from TRBV6-1 and TRBJ1-6; D unclear. CDR1 is MNHNS and CDR2 is SASEGT in the germline V gene. The length of the CDR3 is 14 residues. Trimming left V 0 bases short and J 7 bases short, with 7 bases between. The CDR3 here is CASSEANRNSPLHF. The CDR3 DNA sequence: TGTGCCAGCAGTGAAGCTAACAGAAATTCACCCCTCCACTTT.

The chain joins TRBV7-9 to TRBJ1-1; D perhaps matches TRBD1 (5 bases). Germline assignment: CDR1 SEHNR and CDR2 FQNEAQ (reference sequence). This CDR3 is 15 amino acids long. The germline V and J ends were trimmed by 4 bases and 1 base, with 13 bases remaining between them. The CDR3 nucleotides are TGTGCCAGCAGCTCTTCGGCGGGACCGAACACTGAAGCTTTCTTT. It is translated as CASSSSAGPNTEAFF. Supplemented by reference TRBV7-9 and TRBJ1-1, the full variable domain reads DTGVSQNPRHKITKRGQNVTFRCDPISEHNRLYWYRQTLGQGPEFLTYFQNEAQLEKSRLLSDRFSAERPKGSFSTLEIQRTEQGDSAMYLCASSSSAGPNTEAFFGQGTRLTVV.

The genes are TRBV7-9 and TRBJ1-2; 8 bases fit TRBD1. The V gene's germline CDR1 is SEHNR and CDR2 FQNEAQ (reference sequence). The CDR3 runs 15 residues. V shed 1 base and J 4 bases; nucleotides not matched to a gene: 5. DNA of the CDR3: TGTGCCAGCAGCTTAGAGACAGGGGCGGTCTATGGCTACACCTTC. Amino acids: CASSLETGAVYGYTF.

This clone has only a few counts. The rearrangement links TRBV7-2 to TRBJ1-5, with 7 positions matching TRBD1. Germline V gene lookup returns CDR1 SGHTA and CDR2 FQGNSA. J gave up 0 bases and V 4 bases, and 12 bases lay outside the gene matches. The CDR3 is made up of 18 amino acids. CDR3 in amino acids: CASSSAGTESYSNQPQHF. The DNA for the CDR3 is TGTGCCAGCAGCTCGGCCGGGACAGAATCTTATAGCAATCAGCCCCAGCATTTT.

The chain couples TRBV29-1 to TRBJ1-1; 7 nucleotides line up with TRBD1. CDR1 is SQVTM and CDR2 is ANQGSEA in the germline V gene. CDR3 length equals 13 residues. V trimming: 6 bases; J trimming: 4 bases; junction bases outside the gene matches: 8. The CDR3 bases are TGCAGCGTCGGGACAGATATTATCACTGAAGCTTTCTTT. Its translation is CSVGTDIITEAFF.

The chain uses TRBV14 and TRBJ2-7; D perhaps matches TRBD1 (7 bases). This CDR3 contains 15 residues. The germline V and J ends were trimmed by 1 base and 0 bases, with 10 bases remaining between them. In germline, CDR1 is SGHDN, CDR2 FVKESK. The CDR3 sequence is CASSQGRGVSYEQYF. The DNA of the CDR3 is TGTGCCAGCAGCCAAGGCAGGGGGGTCTCCTACGAGCAGTACTTC.

Here the CDR3 DNA reads TGTGCCAGCAGCTTAGGGACAGTCTACTCTGGAAACACCATATATTTT. Its translation is CASSLGTVYSGNTIYF. The chain employs TRBV11-2 and TRBJ1-3, with D possibly matching TRBD1 (6 bases). The germline gives CDR1 SGHAT, CDR2 FQNNGV. Trimming removed 1 base at V and 0 bases at J, with 10 bases between. CDR3 length equals 16 residues.

This clone was observed a handful of times. The V and J genes are TRBV28 and TRBJ1-1, with TRBD1 as a possible D gene (5 bases). This CDR3 spans 18 amino acids. CDR1 is MDHEN and CDR2 is SYDVKM in the germline V gene. The germline V and J ends were trimmed by 1 base and 0 bases, with 18 bases remaining between them. The CDR3 nucleotides read TGTGCCAGCAGTTTATTACTGGGCAGGCAGGACATGAACACTGAAGCTTTCTTT. Translating it yields CASSLLLGRQDMNTEAFF. Variable domain in full (rest from reference TRBV28 and TRBJ1-1): DVKVTQSSRYLVKRTGEKVFLECVQDMDHENMFWYRQDPGLGLRLIYFSYDVKMKEKGDIPEGYSVSREKKERFSLILESASTNQTSMYLCASSLLLGRQDMNTEAFFGQGTRLTVV.

V is TRBV3-1 (or the pseudogene TRBV3-2) and J is TRBJ2-7; D perhaps matches TRBD1 (5 bases). Germline V gene lookup returns CDR1 LGHDT and CDR2 YNNKEL (reference sequence). This CDR3 contains 12 residues. The ends were cut back, 4 bases at V and 4 bases at J, with 8 bases in the middle. CDR3: CASSPPGYEQYF. DNA of the CDR3: TGTGCCAGCAGCCCGCCAGGGTACGAGCAGTACTTC.

This clone was seen once. The chain has TRBV6-5 and TRBJ1-2, with D tentatively TRBD1 (5 bases). CDR1 is MNHEY, CDR2 SVGAGI, per germline. Trimming left V 0 bases short and J 11 bases short, with 10 bases between. The CDR3 spans 12 residues. The CDR3 loop reads CASSYSGGVYTF. The CDR3 nucleotides read TGTGCCAGCAGTTACTCGGGGGGGGTATACACCTTC.

V usage is TRBV4-2 and J usage is TRBJ1-1, with 7 bases fitting TRBD1. Trimming cost V 3 bases and J 5 bases; bases outside gene matches: 9. This CDR3 comprises 15 residues. The germline CDR1 and CDR2 sequences are LGHNA and YNFKEQ. The CDR3 DNA follows: TGTGCCAGCAGCCACGAAACAGGGGCGAGGACTGAAGCTTTCTTT. Translation gives CASSHETGARTEAFF.

V is TRBV9 and J is TRBJ2-3; possible D gene TRBD1, 5 bases. V lost 3 bases, J lost 7 bases, and 9 bases lay in between. Germline-derived CDR1 and CDR2 are SGDLS and YYNGEE. This CDR3 is built from 12 residues. In nucleotides, the CDR3 is TGTGCCAGCAGCGAGCAGGGTTATACGCAGTATTTT. Amino acid sequence: CASSEQGYTQYF.

The chain uses TRBV7-3 and TRBJ2-5; no clear D gene. The germline CDR1 and CDR2 sequences are SGHTA and FQGTGA. Deletions cut 5 bases from V and 1 base from J, with 11 bases between. The CDR3 is 14 amino acids. As DNA, the CDR3 is TGTGCCAGCAGCGACCGTGGGCCCCAAGAGACCCAGTACTTC. It is translated as CASSDRGPQETQYF.

The rearrangement uses TRBV2 and TRBJ1-2; a weak D match, TRBD1 (6 bases). Germline V gene data show CDR1 as SNHLY and CDR2 as FYNNEI. There are 13 residues in the CDR3. Trimming stripped 4 bases from V and 6 bases from J, with 12 bases between. The CDR3 DNA follows: TGTGCCAGCAGTGTCGACAGGTTAAATGGCTACACCTTC. Translated, it gives CASSVDRLNGYTF.

The V gene is TRBV19, the J gene TRBJ2-1, with 8 positions matching TRBD2. The V segment lost 3 bases and the J segment 3 bases; nucleotides outside the gene matches: 10. CDR1 and CDR2 (germline): LNHDA, SQIVND (reference sequence). The CDR3 loop spans 17 amino acids. The CDR3 loop reads CASSIGGTSGLYNEQFF. The DNA of the CDR3 is TGTGCCAGTAGTATCGGAGGTACTAGCGGACTCTACAATGAGCAGTTCTTC.

This clone has only one observation. The gene calls are TRBV24-1 and TRBJ2-2, with TRBD2 as a possible D gene (5 bases). CDR1 is KGHDR and CDR2 is SFDVKD in the germline V gene. Trimming pared 0 bases from V and 7 bases from J, leaving 5 bases between. This CDR3 is built from 13 residues. Here the CDR3 reads CATSDLRDGELFF. The CDR3 DNA reads TGTGCCACCAGTGATTTGCGGGACGGGGAGCTGTTTTTT.

This sequence joins TRBV7-2 and TRBJ1-1; 7 nucleotides match TRBD1. The CDR3 loop spans 14 amino acids. CDR1 SGHTA and CDR2 FQGNSA come from the germline V gene. V lost 6 bases, J lost 1 base, and 5 bases stayed unmatched. The CDR3 coding sequence is TGTGCCAGCAGTCCGACAGGGAAGAACACTGAAGCTTTCTTT. It specifies CASSPTGKNTEAFF.

The rearrangement links TRBV7-8 to TRBJ2-1; 13 bases agree with TRBD2. V shed 4 bases and J 7 bases; nucleotides not matched to a gene: 4. Germline V gives CDR1 SGHVS, CDR2 FQNEAQ. This CDR3 has 15 amino acids. The CDR3 sequence: CASSSGTSGKNEQFF. For the CDR3, the DNA is TGTGCCAGCAGCTCAGGGACTAGCGGGAAAAATGAGCAGTTCTTC.